The clone carrying this TCR beta chain was recorded a few times. The 5'RACE method, run with constant-segment primers, produced TCR alpha and TCR beta cDNA libraries (carrying sample barcodes and UMIs). TCRdb re-called the 5' RACE reads with MiXCR, one entry per CDR3 protein. The profile shows 260,000 or so distinct CDR3 sequences, 15% to 20% of them singletons. This CDR3 has 15 residues. V lost 0 bases, J lost 7 bases, and 17 bases lay in between. CDR1 and CDR2 (germline): SGHRS, YFSETQ. This entry is derived from a study of T-cell memory formation after mild COVID-19. Overall study context: In these data, TCR clusters were largely donor specific.

This clonotype was obtained from a man younger than 35 who had mild COVID-19 (a few samples of this study predate the infection). Cell type and time point are not known. The gene calls are TRBV5-1 and TRBJ2-7, with D perhaps TRBD2 (6 bases). Sequencing was carried out using PBMCs or a T cell subset sorted from them (not recorded which). CDR3 sequence reads: CASSLGGGPLREQYF. The CDR3 DNA is TGCGCCAGCAGCTTGGGGGGAGGACCGCTCAGGGAGCAGTACTTC.